This T cell receptor (beta chain) came from a study of control samples from healthy donors and cancer patients. The CDR3 totals 13 residues. Germline CDR1 reads MNHEY; CDR2 reads SVGAGI. V was pared by 7 bases and J by 0 bases, with 9 bases between. Some clones are missing from TCRdb's copy, which holds only in-frame ones; the method was immunoSEQ multiplex PCR. The sample has about 120,000 clones, 80% to 90% seen once. The sample comprised PBMCs. The clonotype originates from a woman aged 50 to 60 with colorectal cancer. The chain uses TRBV6-5 and TRBJ1-1; D unclear. The CDR3 DNA is TGTGCCAGCATGAGCATAGTGAACACTGAAGCTTTCTTT. Protein product: CASMSIVNTEAFF.